This section outlines one T cell receptor beta chain sequence together with its context. Its specificity is unknown. The cohort excluded patients with autoimmune disease history or systemic immunosuppression. Assay used: immunoSEQ multiplex PCR; TCRdb lists only in-frame clones, some missing. The sample consists of about 68,000 clones, about 79% of them appearing once. The record originates from a study of OX40 agonist ivuxolimab in advanced cancers. Study-level information: Three individuals attained partial responses, comprising one hepatocellular carcinoma case and two cutaneous melanoma cases. General study points: Not determined was the antigen specificity of the expanded peripheral T cells. At 0.1 to 3.0 mg/kg, clonal expansion of CD4+ and CD8+ blood T cells had occurred by week 6.

The clonotype comes from an adult with an advanced solid tumor such as melanoma, head and neck, liver or kidney cancer. The sample in question was CD4+ or CD8+ T cells sorted from blood, obtained in a trial of the OX40 agonist ivuxolimab.

CDR3 DNA sequence: TGTGCCAGCAGCTCCCCGCTAGCGGCCGGGAATGAGCAGTTCTTC. Translating gives CASSSPLAAGNEQFF. The gene calls are TRBV7-2 and TRBJ2-1; the match to TRBD2 covers 7 bases. Looked up from germline, CDR1 is SGHTA and CDR2 is FQGNSA. The J segment lost 7 bases and the V segment lost 4 bases, leaving 10 bases of the junction unmatched. This CDR3 region has 15 residues. Using reference TRBV7-2 and TRBJ2-1 for the parts outside the CDR3, the full variable domain is GAGVSQSPSNKVTEKGKDVELRCDPISGHTALYWYRQSLGQGLEFLIYFQGNSAPDKSGLPSDRFSAERTGGSVSTLTIQRTQQEDSAVYLCASSSPLAAGNEQFFGPGTRLTVL.